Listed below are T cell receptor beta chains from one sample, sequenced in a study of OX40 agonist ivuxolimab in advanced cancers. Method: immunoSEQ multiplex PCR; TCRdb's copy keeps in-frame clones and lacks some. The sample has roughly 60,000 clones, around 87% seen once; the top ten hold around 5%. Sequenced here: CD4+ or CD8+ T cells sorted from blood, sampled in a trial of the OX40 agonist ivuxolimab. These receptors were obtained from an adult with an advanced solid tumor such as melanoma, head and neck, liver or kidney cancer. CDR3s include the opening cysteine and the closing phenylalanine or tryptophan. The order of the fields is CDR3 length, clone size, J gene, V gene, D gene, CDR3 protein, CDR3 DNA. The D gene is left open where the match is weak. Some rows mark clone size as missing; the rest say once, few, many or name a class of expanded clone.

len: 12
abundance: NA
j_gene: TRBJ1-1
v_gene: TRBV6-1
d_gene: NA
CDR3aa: CASIPQGIGAFF
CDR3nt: TGTGCCAGCATTCCCCAGGGGATCGGAGCTTTCTTT

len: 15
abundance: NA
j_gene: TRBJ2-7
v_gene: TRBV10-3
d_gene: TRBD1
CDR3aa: CAISARTGQKEEQYF
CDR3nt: TGTGCCATCAGTGCTCGGACAGGGCAGAAAGAGGAGCAGTACTTC

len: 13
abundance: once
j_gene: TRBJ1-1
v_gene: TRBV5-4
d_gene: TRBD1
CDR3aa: CASSLQGGTEAFF
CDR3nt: TGTGCCAGCAGCTTACAGGGGGGGACTGAAGCTTTCTTT

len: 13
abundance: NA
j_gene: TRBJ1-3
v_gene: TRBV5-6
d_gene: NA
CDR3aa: CASRGQEGNTIYF
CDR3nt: TGTGCCAGCAGGGGGCAAGAAGGAAACACCATATATTTT

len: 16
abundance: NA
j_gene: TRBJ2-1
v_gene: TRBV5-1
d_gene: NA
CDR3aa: CASSLYWGLASGEQFF
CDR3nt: TGCGCCAGCAGCTTGTATTGGGGCTTAGCGTCAGGTGAGCAGTTCTTC

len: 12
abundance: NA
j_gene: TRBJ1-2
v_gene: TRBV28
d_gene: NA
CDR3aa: CASSFSGDGYTF
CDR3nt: TGTGCCAGCAGTTTTTCGGGGGATGGCTACACCTTC

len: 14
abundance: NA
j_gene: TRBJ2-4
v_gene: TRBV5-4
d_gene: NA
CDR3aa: CASSAFGKLDIQYF
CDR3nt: TGTGCCAGCAGCGCCTTTGGGAAATTGGACATTCAGTACTTC

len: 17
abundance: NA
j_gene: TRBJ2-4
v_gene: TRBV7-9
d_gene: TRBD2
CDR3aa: CASSLARGGLAKNIQYF
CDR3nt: TGTGCCAGCAGCTTAGCGAGGGGAGGGCTAGCCAAAAACATTCAGTACTTC

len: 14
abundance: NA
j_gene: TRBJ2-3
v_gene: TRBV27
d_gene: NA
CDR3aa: CASSSTGYADTQYF
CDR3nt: TGTGCCAGCAGCTCGACAGGTTACGCAGATACGCAGTATTTT

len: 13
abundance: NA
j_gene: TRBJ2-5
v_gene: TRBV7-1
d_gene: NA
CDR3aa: CASSLGTQETQYF
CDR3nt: TGTGCCAGCAGCTTGGGCACTCAAGAGACCCAGTACTTC

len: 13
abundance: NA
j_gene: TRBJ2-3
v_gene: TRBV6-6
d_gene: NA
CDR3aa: CASRDGRTDTQYF
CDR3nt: TGTGCCAGCAGGGACGGACGCACAGATACGCAGTATTTT

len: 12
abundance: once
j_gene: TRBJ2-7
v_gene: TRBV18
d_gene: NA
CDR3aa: CASSPPMGEQYF
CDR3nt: TGTGCCAGCTCACCACCGATGGGTGAGCAGTACTTC

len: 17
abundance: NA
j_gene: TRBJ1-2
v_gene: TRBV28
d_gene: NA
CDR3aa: CASTPPVGSTPNYGYTF
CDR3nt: TGTGCCAGCACCCCCCCGGTGGGCTCTACCCCTAACTATGGCTACACCTTC

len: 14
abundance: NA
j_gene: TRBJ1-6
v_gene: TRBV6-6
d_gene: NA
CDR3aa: CASSSFLGLTPLHF
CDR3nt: TGTGCCAGCAGTTCTTTTCTTGGGTTAACACCCCTCCACTTT

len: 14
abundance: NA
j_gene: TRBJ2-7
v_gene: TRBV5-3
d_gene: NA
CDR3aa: CASTVGGAAYEQYF
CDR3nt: TGTGCCAGCACCGTGGGTGGGGCAGCTTACGAGCAGTACTTC

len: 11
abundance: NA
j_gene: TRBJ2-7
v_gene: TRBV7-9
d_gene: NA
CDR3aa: CASSLLLEQYF
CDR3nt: TGTGCCAGCAGCCTCCTTTTGGAGCAGTACTTC

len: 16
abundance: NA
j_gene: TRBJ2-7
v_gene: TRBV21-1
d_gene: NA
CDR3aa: CASSNKWDSYSYEQYF
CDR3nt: TGTGCCAGCAGCAATAAGTGGGACAGCTACTCCTACGAGCAGTACTTC

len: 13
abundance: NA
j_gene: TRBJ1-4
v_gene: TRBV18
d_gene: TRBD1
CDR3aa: CASSPSGGEKLFF
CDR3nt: TGTGCCAGCTCACCTTCAGGGGGCGAAAAACTGTTTTTT

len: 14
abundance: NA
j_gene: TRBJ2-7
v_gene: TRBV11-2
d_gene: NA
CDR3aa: CASSFPGGPNEQYF
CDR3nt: TGTGCCAGCAGCTTCCCCGGGGGACCTAACGAGCAGTACTTC

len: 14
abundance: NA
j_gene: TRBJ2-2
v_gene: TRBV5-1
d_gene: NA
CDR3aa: CASSLMPGAGELFF
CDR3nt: TGCGCCAGCAGCTTGATGCCAGGGGCCGGGGAGCTGTTTTTT

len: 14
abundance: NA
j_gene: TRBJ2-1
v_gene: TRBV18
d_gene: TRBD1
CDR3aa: CASSPLRTGLEQFF
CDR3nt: TGTGCCAGCTCACCACTACGGACAGGGCTTGAGCAGTTCTTC

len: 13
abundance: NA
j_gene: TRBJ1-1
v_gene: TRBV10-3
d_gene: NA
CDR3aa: CAIRGGQNTEAFF
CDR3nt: TGTGCCATCCGGGGGGGCCAGAACACTGAAGCTTTCTTT

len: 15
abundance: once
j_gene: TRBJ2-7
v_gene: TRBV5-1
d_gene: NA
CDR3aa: CASSPDSSATYEQYF
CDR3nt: TGCGCCAGCAGCCCTGACAGCTCCGCAACCTACGAGCAGTACTTC

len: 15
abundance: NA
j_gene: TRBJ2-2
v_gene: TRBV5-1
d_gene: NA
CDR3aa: CASSLMGAEGAELFF
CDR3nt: TGCGCCAGCAGCTTGATGGGGGCGGAGGGTGCAGAGCTGTTTTTT

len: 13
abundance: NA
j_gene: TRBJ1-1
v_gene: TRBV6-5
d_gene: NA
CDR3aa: CASSYSLGSEAFF
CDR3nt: TGTGCCAGCAGTTACTCGCTGGGGTCGGAAGCTTTCTTT

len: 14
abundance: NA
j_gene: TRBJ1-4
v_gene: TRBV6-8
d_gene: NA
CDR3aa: CASSYLRGYEKLFF
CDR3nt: TGTGCCAGCAGTTACTTAAGGGGTTATGAAAAACTGTTTTTT

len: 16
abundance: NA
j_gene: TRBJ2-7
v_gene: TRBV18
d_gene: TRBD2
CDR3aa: CASSPPMVAGAYKQYF
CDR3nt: TGTGCCAGCTCACCACCTATGGTAGCGGGGGCTTACAAGCAGTACTTC

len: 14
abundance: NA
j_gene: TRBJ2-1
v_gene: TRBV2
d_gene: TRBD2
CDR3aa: CASLPGLPYNEQFF
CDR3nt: TGTGCCAGCTTACCGGGACTACCCTACAATGAGCAGTTCTTC

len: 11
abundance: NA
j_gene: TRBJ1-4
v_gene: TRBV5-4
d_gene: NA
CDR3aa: CASSRRVKLFF
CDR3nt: TGTGCCAGCAGCCGTCGGGTTAAACTGTTTTTT

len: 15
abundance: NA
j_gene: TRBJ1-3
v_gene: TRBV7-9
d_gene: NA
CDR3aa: CASRPLIRRGNTIYF
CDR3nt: TGTGCCAGCAGACCCCTCATCAGGCGAGGAAACACCATATATTTT

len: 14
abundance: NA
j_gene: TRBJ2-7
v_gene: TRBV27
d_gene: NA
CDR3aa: CASSLRTGIYEQYF
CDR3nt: TGTGCCAGCTCTCTTCGTACGGGGATCTACGAGCAGTACTTC

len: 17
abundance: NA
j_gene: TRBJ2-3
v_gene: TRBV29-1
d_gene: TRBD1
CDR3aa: CSVEENRGQLSADTQYF
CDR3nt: TGCAGCGTTGAAGAAAACCGGGGACAGCTAAGTGCAGATACGCAGTATTTT

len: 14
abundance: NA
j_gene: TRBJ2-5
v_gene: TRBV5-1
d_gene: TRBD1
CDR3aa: CASSPGQVGETQYF
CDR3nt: TGCGCCAGCAGCCCTGGACAGGTCGGCGAGACCCAGTACTTC

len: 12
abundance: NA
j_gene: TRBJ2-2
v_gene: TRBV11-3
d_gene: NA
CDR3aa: CASSLVVGELFF
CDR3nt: TGTGCCAGCAGCCTGGTAGTTGGGGAGCTGTTTTTT

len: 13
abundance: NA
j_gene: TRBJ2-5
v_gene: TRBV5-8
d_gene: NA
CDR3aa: CASSPGRQETQYF
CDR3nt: TGTGCCAGCAGCCCCGGAAGGCAAGAGACCCAGTACTTC

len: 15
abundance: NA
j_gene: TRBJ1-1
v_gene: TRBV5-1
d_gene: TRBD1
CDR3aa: CASSLWTGPNTEAFF
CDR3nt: TGCGCCAGCAGCCTTTGGACAGGACCGAACACTGAAGCTTTCTTT

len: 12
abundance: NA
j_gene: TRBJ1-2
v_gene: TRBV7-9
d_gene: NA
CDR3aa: CASSRDQGGYTF
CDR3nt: TGTGCCAGCAGCCGGGACCAGGGGGGCTACACCTTC

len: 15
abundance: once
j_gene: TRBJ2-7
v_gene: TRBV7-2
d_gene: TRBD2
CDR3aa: CASSRSGGGYYEQYF
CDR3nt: TGTGCCAGCAGCCGCAGCGGGGGGGGATACTACGAGCAGTACTTC

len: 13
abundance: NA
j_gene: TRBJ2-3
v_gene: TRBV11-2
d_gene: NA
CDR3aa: CASSLNLGSTQYF
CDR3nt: TGTGCCAGCAGCTTAAATTTAGGGAGTACGCAGTATTTT

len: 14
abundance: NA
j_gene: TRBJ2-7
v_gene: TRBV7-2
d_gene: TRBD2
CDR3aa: CASSRLAGSYEQYF
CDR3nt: TGTGCCAGCAGCCGTCTAGCGGGGAGCTACGAGCAGTACTTC

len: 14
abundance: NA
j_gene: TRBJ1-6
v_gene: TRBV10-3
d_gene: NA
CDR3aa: CAVQPSGGASPLHF
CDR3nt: TGTGCCGTCCAACCCAGCGGGGGTGCTTCACCCCTCCACTTT

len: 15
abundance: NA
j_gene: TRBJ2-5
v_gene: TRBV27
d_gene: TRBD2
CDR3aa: CASSLAGVTGETQYF
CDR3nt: TGTGCCAGCAGCCTAGCGGGGGTAACAGGAGAGACCCAGTACTTC

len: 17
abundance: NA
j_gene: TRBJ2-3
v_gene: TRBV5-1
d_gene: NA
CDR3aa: CASSLGGIWSSTDTQYF
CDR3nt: TGCGCCAGCAGCTTGGGGGGCATTTGGTCTAGCACAGATACGCAGTATTTT

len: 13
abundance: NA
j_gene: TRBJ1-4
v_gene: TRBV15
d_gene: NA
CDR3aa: CATSRGVREKLFF
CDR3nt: TGTGCCACCAGCAGAGGGGTGCGGGAAAAACTGTTTTTT

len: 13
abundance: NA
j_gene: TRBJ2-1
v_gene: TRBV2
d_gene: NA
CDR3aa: CATERFEGNEQFF
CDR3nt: TGTGCCACTGAGCGGTTTGAAGGCAATGAGCAGTTCTTC

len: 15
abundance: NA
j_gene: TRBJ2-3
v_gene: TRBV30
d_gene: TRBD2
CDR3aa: CAWSVPLAGGGTQYF
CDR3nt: TGTGCCTGGAGTGTACCCCTAGCGGGAGGGGGTACGCAGTATTTT

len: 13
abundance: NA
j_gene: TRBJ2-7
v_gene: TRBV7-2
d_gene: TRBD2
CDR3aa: CASSFSGQYEQYF
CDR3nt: TGTGCCAGCAGCTTTAGCGGGCAATACGAGCAGTACTTC

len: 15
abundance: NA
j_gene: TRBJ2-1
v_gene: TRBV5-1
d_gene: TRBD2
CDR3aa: CASSLHRLAGDEQFF
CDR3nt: TGCGCCAGCAGCCTCCATAGACTAGCTGGCGATGAGCAGTTCTTC

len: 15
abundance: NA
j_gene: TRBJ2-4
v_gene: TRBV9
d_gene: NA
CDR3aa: CASSVGSEAKNIQYF
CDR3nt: TGTGCCAGCAGCGTAGGGAGCGAGGCCAAAAACATTCAGTACTTC